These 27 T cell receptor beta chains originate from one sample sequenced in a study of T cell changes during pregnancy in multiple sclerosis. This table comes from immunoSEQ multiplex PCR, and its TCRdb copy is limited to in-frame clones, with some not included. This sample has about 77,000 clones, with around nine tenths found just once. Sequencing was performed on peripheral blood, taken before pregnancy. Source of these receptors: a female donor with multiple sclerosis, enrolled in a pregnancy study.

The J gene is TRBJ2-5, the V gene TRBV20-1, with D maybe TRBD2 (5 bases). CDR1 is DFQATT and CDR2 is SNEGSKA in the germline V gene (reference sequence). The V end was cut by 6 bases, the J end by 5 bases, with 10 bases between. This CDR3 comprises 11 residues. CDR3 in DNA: TGCAGTGCCTTAAGAGGGGAGACCCAGTACTTC. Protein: CSALRGETQYF.

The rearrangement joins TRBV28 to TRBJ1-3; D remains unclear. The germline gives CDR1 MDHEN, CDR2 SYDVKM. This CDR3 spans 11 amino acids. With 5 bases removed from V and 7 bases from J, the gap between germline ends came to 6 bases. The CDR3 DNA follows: TGTGCCAGCAGTCGACTGAACACCATATATTTT. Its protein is CASSRLNTIYF.

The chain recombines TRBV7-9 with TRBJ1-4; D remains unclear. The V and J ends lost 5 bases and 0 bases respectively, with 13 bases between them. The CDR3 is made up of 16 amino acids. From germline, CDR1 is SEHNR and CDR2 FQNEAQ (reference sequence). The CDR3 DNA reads TGTGCCAGCAGCCAGGAGGGCGTTGCAACTAATGAAAAACTGTTTTTT. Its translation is CASSQEGVATNEKLFF. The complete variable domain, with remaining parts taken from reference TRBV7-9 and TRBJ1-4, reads DTGVSQNPRHKITKRGQNVTFRCDPISEHNRLYWYRQTLGQGPEFLTYFQNEAQLEKSRLLSDRFSAERPKGSFSTLEIQRTEQGDSAMYLCASSQEGVATNEKLFFGSGTQLSVL.

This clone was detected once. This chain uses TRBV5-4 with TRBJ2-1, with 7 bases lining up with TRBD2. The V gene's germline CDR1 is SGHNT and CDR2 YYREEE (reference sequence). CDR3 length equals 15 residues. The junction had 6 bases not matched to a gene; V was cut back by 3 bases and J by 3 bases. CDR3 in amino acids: CASSYRLARYNEQFF. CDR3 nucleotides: TGTGCCAGCAGCTACAGACTAGCCCGCTACAATGAGCAGTTCTTC.

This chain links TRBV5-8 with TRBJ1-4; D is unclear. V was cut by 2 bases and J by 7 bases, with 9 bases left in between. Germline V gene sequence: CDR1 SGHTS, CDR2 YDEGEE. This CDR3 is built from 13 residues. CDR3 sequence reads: CASSFDIGEKLFF. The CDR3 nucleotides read TGTGCCAGCAGCTTCGACATAGGTGAAAAACTGTTTTTT.

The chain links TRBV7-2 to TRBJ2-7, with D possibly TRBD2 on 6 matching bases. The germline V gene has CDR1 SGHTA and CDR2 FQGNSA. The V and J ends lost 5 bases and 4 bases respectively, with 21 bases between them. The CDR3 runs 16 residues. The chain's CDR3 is CASSLSLSSGRYEQYF. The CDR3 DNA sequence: TGTGCCAGCAGCCTTAGCCTGAGTAGCGGACGTTACGAGCAGTACTTC.

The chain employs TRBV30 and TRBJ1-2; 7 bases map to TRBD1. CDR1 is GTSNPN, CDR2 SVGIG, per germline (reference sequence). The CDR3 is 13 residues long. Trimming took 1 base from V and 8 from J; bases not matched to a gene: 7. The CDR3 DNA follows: TGTGCCTGGAGTGCCCTGGGACAGTCAGGCTACACCTTC. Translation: CAWSALGQSGYTF.

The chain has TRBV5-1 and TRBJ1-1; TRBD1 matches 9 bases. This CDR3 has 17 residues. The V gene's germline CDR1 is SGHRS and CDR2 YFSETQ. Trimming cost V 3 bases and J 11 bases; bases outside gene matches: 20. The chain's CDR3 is CASSSGGTGIAFDRAFF. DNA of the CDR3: TGCGCCAGCAGCTCCGGAGGGACAGGGATAGCCTTTGATCGCGCTTTCTTT.

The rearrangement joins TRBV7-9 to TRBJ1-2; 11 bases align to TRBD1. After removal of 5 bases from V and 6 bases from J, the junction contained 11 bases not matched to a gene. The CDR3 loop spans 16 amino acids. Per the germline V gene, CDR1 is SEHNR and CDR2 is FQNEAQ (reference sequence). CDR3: CASSENRGQGVHGYTF. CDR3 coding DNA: TGTGCCAGCAGCGAGAATCGGGGACAGGGGGTCCATGGCTACACCTTC.

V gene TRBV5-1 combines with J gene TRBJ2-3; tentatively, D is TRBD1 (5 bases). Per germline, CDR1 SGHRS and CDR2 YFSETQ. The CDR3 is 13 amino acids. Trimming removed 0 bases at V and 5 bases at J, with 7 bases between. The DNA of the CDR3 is TGCGCCAGCAGCTTGGAAGGGGTAGATACGCAGTATTTT. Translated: CASSLEGVDTQYF.

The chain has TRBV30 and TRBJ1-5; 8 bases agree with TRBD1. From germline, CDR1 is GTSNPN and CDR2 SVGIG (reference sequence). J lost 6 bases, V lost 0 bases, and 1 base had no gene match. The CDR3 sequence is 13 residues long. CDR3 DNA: TGTGCCTGGAGTGTAACAGGGGGTCAGCCCCAGCATTTT. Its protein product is CAWSVTGGQPQHF. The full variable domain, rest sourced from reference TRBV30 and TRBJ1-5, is SQTIHQWPATLVQPVGSPLSLECTVEGTSNPNLYWYRQAAGRGLQLLFYSVGIGQISSEVPQNLSASRPQDRQFILSSKKLLLSDSGFYLCAWSVTGGQPQHFGDGTRLSIL.

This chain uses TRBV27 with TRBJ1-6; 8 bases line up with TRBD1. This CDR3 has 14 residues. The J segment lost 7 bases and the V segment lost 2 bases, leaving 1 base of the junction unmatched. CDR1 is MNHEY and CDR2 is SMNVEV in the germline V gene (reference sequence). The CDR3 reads CASSLQGANSPLHF. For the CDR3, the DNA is TGTGCCAGCAGTTTACAGGGGGCCAATTCACCCCTCCACTTT.

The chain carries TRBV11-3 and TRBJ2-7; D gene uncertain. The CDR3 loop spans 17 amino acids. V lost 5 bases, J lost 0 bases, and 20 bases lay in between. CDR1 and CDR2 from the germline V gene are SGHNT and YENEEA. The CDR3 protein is CASSIPYWVASSYEQYF. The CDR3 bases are TGTGCCAGCAGCATCCCCTATTGGGTTGCTAGCTCCTACGAGCAGTACTTC.

CDR3 in amino acids: CASSEGQMNEKLFF. The CDR3 coding sequence is TGCGCCAGCAGTGAAGGACAGATGAATGAAAAACTGTTTTTT. This chain connects TRBV10-1 to TRBJ1-4, with D maybe TRBD1 (6 bases). The CDR3 has 14 residues. Germline V CDR1 and CDR2: WNHNN, SYGVQD (reference sequence). The V and J ends lost 3 bases and 5 bases respectively, with 10 bases between them.

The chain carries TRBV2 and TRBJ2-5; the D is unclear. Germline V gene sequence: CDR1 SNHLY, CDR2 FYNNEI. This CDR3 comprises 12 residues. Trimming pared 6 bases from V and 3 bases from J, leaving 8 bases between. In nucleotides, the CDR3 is TGTGCCAGCAGCGAACAAAAAGAGACCCAGTACTTC. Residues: CASSEQKETQYF. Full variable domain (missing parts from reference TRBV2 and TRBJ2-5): EPEVTQTPSHQVTQMGQEVILRCVPISNHLYFYWYRQILGQKVEFLVSFYNNEISEKSEIFDDQFSVERPDGSNFTLKIRSTKLEDSAMYFCASSEQKETQYFGPGTRLLVL.

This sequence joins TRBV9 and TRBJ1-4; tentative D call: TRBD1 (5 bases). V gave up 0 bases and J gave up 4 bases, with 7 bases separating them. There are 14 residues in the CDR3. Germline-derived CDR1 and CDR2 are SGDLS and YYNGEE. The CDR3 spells CASSVGGYNEKLFF. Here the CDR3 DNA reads TGTGCCAGCAGCGTAGGGGGCTATAATGAAAAACTGTTTTTT.

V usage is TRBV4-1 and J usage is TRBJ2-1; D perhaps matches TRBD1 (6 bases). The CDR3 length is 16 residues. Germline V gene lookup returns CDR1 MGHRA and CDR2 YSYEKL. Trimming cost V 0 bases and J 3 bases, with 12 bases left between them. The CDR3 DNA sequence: TGCGCCAGCAGCCAAGAACAGGGTTTTTACTACAATGAGCAGTTCTTC. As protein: CASSQEQGFYYNEQFF.

The chain's CDR3 is CASSPPSGGNEQFF. In nucleotides, the CDR3 is TGTGCCAGCAGCCCCCCTAGCGGGGGCAATGAGCAGTTCTTC. The chain joins TRBV13 to TRBJ2-1; 10 nucleotides line up with TRBD2. Germline CDR1 PRHDT, CDR2 FYEKMQ (reference sequence). The junction had 4 bases not matched to a gene; V was cut back by 5 bases and J by 6 bases. The CDR3 has 14 amino acids.

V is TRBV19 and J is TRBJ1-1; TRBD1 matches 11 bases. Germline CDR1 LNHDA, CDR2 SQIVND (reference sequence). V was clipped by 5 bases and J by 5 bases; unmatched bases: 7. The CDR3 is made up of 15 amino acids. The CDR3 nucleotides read TGTGCCAGTAGTGTTGGACAGGGGGCAGGAACTGAAGCTTTCTTT. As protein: CASSVGQGAGTEAFF. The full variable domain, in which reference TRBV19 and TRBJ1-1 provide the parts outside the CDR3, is DGGITQSPKYLFRKEGQNVTLSCEQNLNHDAMYWYRQDPGQGLRLIYYSQIVNDFQKGDIAEGYSVSREKKESFPLTVTSAQKNPTAFYLCASSVGQGAGTEAFFGQGTRLTVV.

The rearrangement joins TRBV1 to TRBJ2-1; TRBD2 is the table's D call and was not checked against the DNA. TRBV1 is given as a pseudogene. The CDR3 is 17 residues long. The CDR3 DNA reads TGCACCAGCAGCCATCCAAAACTAGCGGGGGGCTGGAATGAGCAGTTCTTC. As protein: CTSSHPKLAGGWNEQFF.

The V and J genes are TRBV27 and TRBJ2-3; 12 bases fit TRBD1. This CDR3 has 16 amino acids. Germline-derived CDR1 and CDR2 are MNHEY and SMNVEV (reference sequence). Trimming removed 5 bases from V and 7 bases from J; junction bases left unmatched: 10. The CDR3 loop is CASSRPGTGGFYTQYF. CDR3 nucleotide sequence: TGTGCCAGCAGTCGGCCCGGGACAGGGGGCTTTTATACGCAGTATTTT.

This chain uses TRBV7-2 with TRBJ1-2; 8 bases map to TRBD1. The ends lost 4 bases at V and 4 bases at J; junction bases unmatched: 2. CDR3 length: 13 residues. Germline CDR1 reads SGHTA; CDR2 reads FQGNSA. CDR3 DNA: TGTGCCAGCAGCTCCGGACAGGGCTATGGCTACACCTTC. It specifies CASSSGQGYGYTF.

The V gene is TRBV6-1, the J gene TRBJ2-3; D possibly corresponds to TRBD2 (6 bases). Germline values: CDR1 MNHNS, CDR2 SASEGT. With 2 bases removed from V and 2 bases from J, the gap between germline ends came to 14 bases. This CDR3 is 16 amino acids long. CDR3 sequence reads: CASSESGGYTTDTQYF. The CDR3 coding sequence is TGTGCCAGCAGTGAATCTGGGGGGTACACCACAGATACGCAGTATTTT.

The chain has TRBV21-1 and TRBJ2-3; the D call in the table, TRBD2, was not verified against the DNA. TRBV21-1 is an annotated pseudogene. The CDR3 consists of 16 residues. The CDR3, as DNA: TGTGCCAGCAGCAGAACGGGCGGGGGGATCACAGATACGCAGTATTTT. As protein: CASSRTGGGITDTQYF.

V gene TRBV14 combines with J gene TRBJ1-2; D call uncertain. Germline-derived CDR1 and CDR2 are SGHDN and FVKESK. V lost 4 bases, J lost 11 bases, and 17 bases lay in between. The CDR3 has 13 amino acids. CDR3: CASSPQGSASYTF. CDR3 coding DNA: TGTGCCAGCAGCCCACAAGGGAGTGCGAGTTACACCTTC.

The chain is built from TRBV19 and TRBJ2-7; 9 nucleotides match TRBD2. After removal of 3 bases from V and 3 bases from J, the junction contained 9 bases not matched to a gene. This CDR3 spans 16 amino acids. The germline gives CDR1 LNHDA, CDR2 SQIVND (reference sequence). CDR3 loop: CASSIWSGGPLYEQYF. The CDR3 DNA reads TGTGCCAGTAGTATTTGGAGCGGGGGGCCCCTCTACGAGCAGTACTTC.

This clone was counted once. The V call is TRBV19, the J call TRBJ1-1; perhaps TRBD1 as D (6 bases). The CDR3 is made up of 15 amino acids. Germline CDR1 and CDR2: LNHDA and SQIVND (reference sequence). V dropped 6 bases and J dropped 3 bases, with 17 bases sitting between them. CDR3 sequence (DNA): TGTGCCAGTAGAACCAGGGGCTGGAAGGACACTGAAGCTTTCTTT. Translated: CASRTRGWKDTEAFF.